A selection of T cell receptor beta chains follows, all from one sample in a study of blood T cell repertoires in COVID-19. The data were produced by immunoSEQ multiplex PCR, yet TCRdb's version contains in-frame clones alone and is incomplete. The sample has about 180,000 clones; roughly 86% are singletons. Sequenced material: peripheral blood. Receptor source: a middle-aged man with active or convalescent COVID-19. Both conserved end residues are trimmed from each CDR3. A clone size is listed for some rows: how often the clone was seen (once, few, many), or a class if it is expanded.

v_call	j_call	clone_size	cdr3_aa
TRBV7-2	TRBJ2-5	.	ASSPPTGVAGKETQY
TRBV5-1	TRBJ1-3	.	ASRTDSPGNTIY
TRBV11-2	TRBJ2-2	.	ASSLAGPGELF
TRBV6-1	TRBJ1-2	.	ASSESPIYGYT
TRBV5-1	TRBJ1-1	.	ASSLQQNTEAF
TRBV9	TRBJ1-5	once	ASSGGTGNQPQH
TRBV4-2	TRBJ1-2	.	ASSQDSRGYT
TRBV12-3/TRBV12-4	TRBJ1-2	.	ASVNQGYGYT
TRBV9	TRBJ2-5	.	ASSADPEPRVTQY
TRBV4-3	TRBJ2-1	.	ASSQDLAGVGNEQF
TRBV4-1	TRBJ1-5	.	ASSQGVQSNQPQH
TRBV21-1	TRBJ1-4	.	ASSKSPDSEATTNEKLF
TRBV5-6	TRBJ2-7	.	ASSLSRTGEQY
TRBV7-9	TRBJ1-3	.	ASSPSGSGNTIY
TRBV2	TRBJ2-2	.	ASSDQGTGELF
TRBV2	TRBJ1-5	once	ASSGDRGGQPQH
TRBV11-2	TRBJ2-1	.	ASSPGTGTFNEQF
TRBV28	TRBJ1-5	.	ASTEGGGGQPQH
TRBV5-4	TRBJ1-4	.	ASSLQSSNEKLF
TRBV2	TRBJ1-1	few	ASRQGRRTEAF
TRBV3-1/TRBV3-2	TRBJ1-3	.	ASSPRVRAFGNTIY
TRBV6-5	TRBJ1-5	.	ASSRDRTQPQH
TRBV25-1	TRBJ1-6	.	ASRDRGYNSPLH
TRBV28	TRBJ1-1	.	ASSRSGRNTEAF
TRBV19	TRBJ1-6	.	ASKGDAYNSPLH
TRBV12-1	TRBJ1-4	.	ASSFAQGGVTDEKLF
TRBV7-9	TRBJ1-1	.	ASSLQGLLNTEAF
TRBV9	TRBJ1-1	.	ASSSGGAASEAF
TRBV27	TRBJ2-7	once	ASKRGLDSYEQY
TRBV5-5	TRBJ1-1	.	ASSLQGMNTEAF
TRBV11-2	TRBJ1-2	.	ASSSPEAAYGYT